These 25 T cell receptor beta chains were all obtained from the same sample, sequenced in a study of blood T cell repertoires in COVID-19. The data were produced by immunoSEQ multiplex PCR, yet TCRdb's version contains in-frame clones alone and is incomplete. The data hold around 260,000 clones, with 88% observed a single time. The sample taken for sequencing was peripheral blood. Receptors originate from a woman aged 70-85 years with COVID-19, enrolled during active disease.

The rearrangement uses TRBV18 and TRBJ2-1; 9 bases line up with TRBD2. Germline V gene sequence: CDR1 KGHSH, CDR2 LQKENI. The ends lost 1 base at V and 5 bases at J; junction bases unmatched: 3. The CDR3 runs 15 residues. In nucleotides, the CDR3 is TGTGCCAGCTCACCACAGATAGCGGGAGACAATGAGCAGTTCTTC. This translates into CASSPQIAGDNEQFF.

V usage is TRBV6-5 and J usage is TRBJ2-7; 10 nucleotides match TRBD2. Germline CDR1 MNHEY, CDR2 SVGAGI. This CDR3 spans 14 amino acids. V was pared by 5 bases and J by 0 bases, with 1 base of the junction left unmatched. CDR3: CASSSGRDSYEQYF. Written as DNA, the CDR3 is TGTGCCAGCAGTAGCGGGAGGGACTCCTACGAGCAGTACTTC.

This rearrangement joins TRBV19 to TRBJ2-1; D is undetermined. The CDR3 consists of 12 residues. The germline gives CDR1 LNHDA, CDR2 SQIVND (reference sequence). Trimming took 6 bases from V and 9 from J, leaving 12 bases between them. In nucleotides, the CDR3 is TGTGCCAGTAGCCAAGCAGGTGGTGAGCAGTTCTTC. Translating it yields CASSQAGGEQFF. The full variable domain, rest sourced from reference TRBV19 and TRBJ2-1, is DGGITQSPKYLFRKEGQNVTLSCEQNLNHDAMYWYRQDPGQGLRLIYYSQIVNDFQKGDIAEGYSVSREKKESFPLTVTSAQKNPTAFYLCASSQAGGEQFFGPGTRLTVL.

This clone occurred once. J is TRBJ2-5 and V is TRBV28, with 8 bases aligning to TRBD1. The CDR3 consists of 15 residues. Unmatched junction bases numbered 6, after V lost 4 bases and J lost 2 bases. CDR1 is MDHEN and CDR2 is SYDVKM in the germline V gene. The CDR3 DNA reads as TGTGCCAGCAGTTCCGGACAGGGTTTTCAAGAGACCCAGTACTTC. It encodes CASSSGQGFQETQYF.

The chain employs TRBV2 and TRBJ2-4; 7 nucleotides align to TRBD1. CDR3 length equals 17 residues. CDR1 is SNHLY, CDR2 FYNNEI, per germline. V was pared by 6 bases and J by 1 base, with 12 bases of the junction left unmatched. For the CDR3, the DNA is TGTGCCAGCAGCCGGGACAGTCCTCCGGGGGCCAAAAACATTCAGTACTTC. Protein product: CASSRDSPPGAKNIQYF.

The chain recombines TRBV5-6 with TRBJ1-5; perhaps TRBD1 as D (6 bases). This CDR3 has 13 residues. V gave up 2 bases and J gave up 4 bases, with 7 bases separating them. The germline V gene encodes CDR1 SGHDT and CDR2 YYEEEE. CDR3 nucleotides: TGTGCCAGCAGCTTACAGGGTAATCAGCCCCAGCATTTT. Its translation: CASSLQGNQPQHF.

The chain has TRBV7-6 and TRBJ2-7; possibly TRBD1 for D (6 bases). The CDR3 sequence is 15 residues long. Germline CDR1 reads SGHVS; CDR2 reads FNYEAQ. V gave up 1 base and J gave up 6 bases, with 16 bases separating them. The CDR3 DNA sequence: TGTGCCAGCAGCTTAGTGGCAGGGGATGGGCGCGAGCAGTACTTC. Protein product: CASSLVAGDGREQYF. Looking up the rest from reference TRBV7-6 and TRBJ2-7 gives the full variable domain: GAGVSQSPRYKVTKRGQDVALRCDPISGHVSLYWYRQALGQGPEFLTYFNYEAQQDKSGLPNDRFSAERPEGSISTLTIQRTEQRDSAMYRCASSLVAGDGREQYFGPGTRLTVT.

On this clone: Germline and junction disagree at one end, which may indicate a read error. J is TRBJ2-2 and V is TRBV2, with D perhaps matching TRBD1 (6 bases). Germline CDR1 SNHLY, CDR2 FYNNEI. The CDR3 is 14 residues long. In DNA, the CDR3 is TGTGCCAGCATTGAAGCGACAGGCTACGGGGAGCTGTTTTTT. This gives the protein CASIEATGYGELFF.

The rearrangement uses TRBV5-4 and TRBJ2-7; the match to TRBD1 covers 7 bases. Germline loops: CDR1 SGHNT, CDR2 YYREEE (reference sequence). Germline trimming cut 5 bases from V and 3 bases from J; bases unmatched to any gene: 2. This CDR3 spans 12 amino acids. The CDR3 sequence: CASSRQGYEQYF. The DNA for the CDR3 is TGTGCCAGCAGTAGACAGGGCTACGAGCAGTACTTC.

J is TRBJ2-7 and V is TRBV4-1; TRBD2 matches at 10 bases. Germline V CDR1 and CDR2: MGHRA, YSYEKL. This CDR3 spans 14 amino acids. Trimming took 4 bases from V and 3 from J; bases not matched to a gene: 3. The chain's CDR3 is CASSLGLADYEQYF. In DNA form, the CDR3 reads TGCGCCAGCAGCCTTGGACTAGCGGACTACGAGCAGTACTTC.

The chain links TRBV20-1 to TRBJ1-2; D unclear. Germline CDR1 reads DFQATT; CDR2 reads SNEGSKA (reference sequence). V was trimmed by 3 bases and J by 2 bases, leaving 10 bases between them. The CDR3 is made up of 13 amino acids. For the CDR3, the DNA is TGCAGTGCTAGTGATGGCAGGAACTATGGCTACACCTTC. Its protein is CSASDGRNYGYTF.

J is TRBJ1-3 and V is TRBV18; maybe TRBD1 (6 bases). Trimming cost V 3 bases and J 0 bases, with 9 bases left between them. In germline, CDR1 is KGHSH, CDR2 LQKENI. The CDR3 contains 15 residues. This chain's CDR3 is CASSPDRSSGNTIYF. The CDR3 nucleotides read TGTGCCAGCTCACCTGACAGGAGCTCTGGAAACACCATATATTTT. Drawing the rest from reference TRBV18 and TRBJ1-3, the complete variable domain is NAGVMQNPRHLVRRRGQEARLRCSPMKGHSHVYWYRQLPEEGLKFMVYLQKENIIDESGMPKERFSAEFPKEGPSILRIQQVVRGDSAAYFCASSPDRSSGNTIYFGEGSWLTVV.

The chain joins TRBV28 to TRBJ1-5; a weak D match, TRBD1 (5 bases). Trimming removed 6 bases from V and 11 bases from J, with 17 bases in between. The CDR3 has 13 amino acids. Germline CDR1 is MDHEN and CDR2 is SYDVKM. DNA of the CDR3: TGTGCCAGCAGGTCTCAGGGTTTCCAGGCCCAGCATTTT. Its protein is CASRSQGFQAQHF.

This clone was counted a single time. The chain is built from TRBV28 and TRBJ2-7, with D possibly being TRBD2 (5 bases). Germline lookup yields CDR1 MDHEN and CDR2 SYDVKM. This CDR3 region has 16 residues. The V end lost 1 base, the J end lost 6 bases, and 19 bases lay between the germline ends. The CDR3 region has the DNA TGTGCCAGCAGTTTATTGGGTGGTGGGAGACGTGGCGAGCAGTACTTC. This sequence encodes CASSLLGGGRRGEQYF.

This clone has a single count. V gene TRBV5-6 combines with J gene TRBJ1-5, with D unclear. Germline V gives CDR1 SGHDT, CDR2 YYEEEE. V dropped 4 bases and J dropped 6 bases, with 11 bases sitting between them. The CDR3 contains 13 residues. The CDR3 is CASSRFNSQPQHF. In DNA form, the CDR3 reads TGTGCCAGCAGCCGTTTCAACAGTCAGCCCCAGCATTTT.

A single count supports this clone. This chain connects TRBV28 to TRBJ1-2; 7 bases line up with TRBD1. The CDR3 has 13 amino acids. V lost 7 bases to trimming and J lost 5 bases; unmatched junction nucleotides: 7. The germline CDR1 and CDR2 sequences are MDHEN and SYDVKM. The CDR3 spells CASIRQGGYGYTF. The CDR3 bases are TGTGCCAGCATTCGACAGGGTGGGTATGGCTACACCTTC.

J is TRBJ2-1 and V is TRBV6-4; TRBD2 matches at 7 bases. The germline V gene encodes CDR1 MRHNA and CDR2 SNTAGT. V trimming: 3 bases; J trimming: 0 bases; junction bases outside the gene matches: 5. The CDR3 extends over 16 amino acids. The CDR3 region is CASSDFWTSSYNEQFF. For the CDR3, the DNA is TGTGCCAGCAGTGATTTCTGGACTAGCTCCTACAATGAGCAGTTCTTC.

The genes are TRBV20-1 and TRBJ2-7; tentatively, D is TRBD2 (6 bases). The length of the CDR3 is 14 residues. The V gene lost 3 bases and the J gene lost 4 bases, with 16 bases spanning the gap. CDR1 is DFQATT, CDR2 SNEGSKA, per germline (reference sequence). The chain's CDR3 is CSASRVGRSYEQYF. CDR3 bases: TGCAGTGCTAGTCGGGTCGGGAGATCTTACGAGCAGTACTTC.

This sequence joins TRBV6-1 and TRBJ2-7; 10 bases are a match to TRBD1. This CDR3 spans 13 amino acids. Germline assignment: CDR1 MNHNS and CDR2 SASEGT. J gave up 9 bases and V 3 bases, and 5 bases lay outside the gene matches. DNA of the CDR3: TGTGCCAGCAGTGATGGACAGGGGGTATGGCAGTACTTC. Amino acid sequence: CASSDGQGVWQYF.

The V call is TRBV30, the J call TRBJ2-1, with 13 bases lining up with TRBD2. CDR3 length equals 14 residues. CDR1 GTSNPN and CDR2 SVGIG come from the germline V gene (reference sequence). With 5 bases clipped from V and 7 bases from J, the junction kept 5 bases outside the gene matches. The CDR3 reads CAWDRTSGSNEQFF. In DNA form, the CDR3 reads TGTGCCTGGGATCGGACTAGCGGGAGTAATGAGCAGTTCTTC. Full variable domain (missing parts from reference TRBV30 and TRBJ2-1): SQTIHQWPATLVQPVGSPLSLECTVEGTSNPNLYWYRQAAGRGLQLLFYSVGIGQISSEVPQNLSASRPQDRQFILSSKKLLLSDSGFYLCAWDRTSGSNEQFFGPGTRLTVL.

The chain employs TRBV10-3 and TRBJ1-5, with D uncertain. Germline CDR1 is ENHRY and CDR2 is SYGVKD. The CDR3 is 12 residues long. Trimming stripped 11 bases from V and 5 bases from J, with 13 bases between. CDR3 nucleotides: TGTGCCGAATCAGGCTTGTATCAGCCCCAGCATTTT. It encodes CAESGLYQPQHF.

J is TRBJ2-3 and V is TRBV27; D unclear. CDR3 length: 13 residues. V lost 3 bases and J lost 2, with 6 bases in between. The germline gives CDR1 MNHEY, CDR2 SMNVEV (reference sequence). The DNA of the CDR3 is TGTGCCAGCAGTTTTCCCTCCACAGATACGCAGTATTTT. Protein product: CASSFPSTDTQYF.

This chain links TRBV9 with TRBJ1-3; D is uncertain. The CDR3 is made up of 15 amino acids. Germline CDR1 is SGDLS and CDR2 is YYNGEE. V was shortened by 0 bases and J by 0 bases, with 7 bases between the two germline ends. The CDR3 here is CASSVDGNSGNTIYF. CDR3 in DNA: TGTGCCAGCAGCGTAGACGGTAACTCTGGAAACACCATATATTTT.

J is TRBJ2-3 and V is TRBV4-2, with TRBD2 matching over 12 bases. V shed 1 base, J shed 0 bases, and the junction held 2 bases outside the gene matches. The CDR3 runs 17 residues. Germline CDR1 LGHNA, CDR2 YNFKEQ. The CDR3 reads CASSQALAGGSTDTQYF. DNA of the CDR3: TGTGCCAGCAGCCAAGCCCTAGCGGGAGGGAGCACAGATACGCAGTATTTT.

V usage is TRBV7-9 and J usage is TRBJ2-3; 9 nucleotides agree with TRBD2. Germline CDR1 is SEHNR and CDR2 is FQNEAQ (reference sequence). The CDR3 runs to 15 residues. The trim removed 6 bases at V and 6 bases at J, leaving 10 bases unmatched. The CDR3 loop reads CASRLSSGARDTQYF. As DNA, the CDR3 is TGTGCCAGCAGATTATCTAGCGGGGCCCGGGATACGCAGTATTTT. The full variable domain, its missing parts supplied by reference TRBV7-9 and TRBJ2-3, is DTGVSQNPRHKITKRGQNVTFRCDPISEHNRLYWYRQTLGQGPEFLTYFQNEAQLEKSRLLSDRFSAERPKGSFSTLEIQRTEQGDSAMYLCASRLSSGARDTQYFGPGTRLTVL.